The entry that follows covers one T cell receptor (beta chain) sequence. What it recognizes is unknown. Indicated time point: newly diagnosed GD, antithyroid drugs for less than 3 months. PBMC-derived RNA was used for the TCR library. The data originate from a study of regulatory T cells in long-lasting Graves disease. Findings of the study overall: Gene preferences differed: TRBV28, TRBJ1-2, TRBJ2-5 in persistent cases.

This CDR3 is built from 17 residues. CDR1 SGHKS and CDR2 YYEKEE come from the germline V gene (reference sequence). Trimming pared 1 base from V and 0 bases from J, leaving 11 bases between. Investigators prepared the TCR beta libraries by applying iRepertoire HTBI primers and Arm-PCR of CDR3 regions. Per the authors' pipeline: Identified across the samples were 55 to 75 TRBV segments and roughly 14 TRBJ segments. TCRdb ran MiXCR on the multiplex PCR reads and lists one entry per CDR3 protein. The V and J calls come from TCRdb's annotation, not from the publication. This table has 300,000 to 400,000 distinct CDR3 sequences, roughly 17% appearing once. These data also featured in a second study, about T cells in Graves' hyperthyroidism and ophthalmopathy.

Sequenced material: peripheral blood mononuclear cells (PBMCs), taken at new diagnosis, from a patient treated with antithyroid drugs. V usage is TRBV5-5 and J usage is TRBJ2-6; perhaps TRBD1 as D (6 bases). The receptor was derived from a man in his forties with Graves disease. CDR3: CASSLRGISSGANVLTF. CDR3 DNA: TGTGCCAGCAGCTTGAGGGGGATAAGCTCTGGGGCCAACGTCCTGACTTTC.